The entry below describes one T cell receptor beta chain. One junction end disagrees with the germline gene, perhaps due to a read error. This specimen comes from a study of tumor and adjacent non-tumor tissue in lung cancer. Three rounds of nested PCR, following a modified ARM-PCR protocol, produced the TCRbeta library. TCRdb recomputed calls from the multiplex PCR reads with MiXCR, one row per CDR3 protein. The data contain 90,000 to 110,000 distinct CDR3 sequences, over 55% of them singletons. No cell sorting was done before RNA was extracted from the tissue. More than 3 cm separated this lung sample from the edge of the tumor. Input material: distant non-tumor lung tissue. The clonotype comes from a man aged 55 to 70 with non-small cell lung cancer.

DNA of the CDR3: TGTGCCAGCAGTCAGGACAGCATCAATCAGCCTCAGCATTTT. This encodes CASSQDSINQPQHF. V and J are TRBV6-2 or TRBV6-3 and TRBJ1-5, with D possibly TRBD1 on 6 matching bases. The CDR3 is 14 amino acids. Germline lookup yields CDR1 MNHEY and CDR2 SVGEGT.